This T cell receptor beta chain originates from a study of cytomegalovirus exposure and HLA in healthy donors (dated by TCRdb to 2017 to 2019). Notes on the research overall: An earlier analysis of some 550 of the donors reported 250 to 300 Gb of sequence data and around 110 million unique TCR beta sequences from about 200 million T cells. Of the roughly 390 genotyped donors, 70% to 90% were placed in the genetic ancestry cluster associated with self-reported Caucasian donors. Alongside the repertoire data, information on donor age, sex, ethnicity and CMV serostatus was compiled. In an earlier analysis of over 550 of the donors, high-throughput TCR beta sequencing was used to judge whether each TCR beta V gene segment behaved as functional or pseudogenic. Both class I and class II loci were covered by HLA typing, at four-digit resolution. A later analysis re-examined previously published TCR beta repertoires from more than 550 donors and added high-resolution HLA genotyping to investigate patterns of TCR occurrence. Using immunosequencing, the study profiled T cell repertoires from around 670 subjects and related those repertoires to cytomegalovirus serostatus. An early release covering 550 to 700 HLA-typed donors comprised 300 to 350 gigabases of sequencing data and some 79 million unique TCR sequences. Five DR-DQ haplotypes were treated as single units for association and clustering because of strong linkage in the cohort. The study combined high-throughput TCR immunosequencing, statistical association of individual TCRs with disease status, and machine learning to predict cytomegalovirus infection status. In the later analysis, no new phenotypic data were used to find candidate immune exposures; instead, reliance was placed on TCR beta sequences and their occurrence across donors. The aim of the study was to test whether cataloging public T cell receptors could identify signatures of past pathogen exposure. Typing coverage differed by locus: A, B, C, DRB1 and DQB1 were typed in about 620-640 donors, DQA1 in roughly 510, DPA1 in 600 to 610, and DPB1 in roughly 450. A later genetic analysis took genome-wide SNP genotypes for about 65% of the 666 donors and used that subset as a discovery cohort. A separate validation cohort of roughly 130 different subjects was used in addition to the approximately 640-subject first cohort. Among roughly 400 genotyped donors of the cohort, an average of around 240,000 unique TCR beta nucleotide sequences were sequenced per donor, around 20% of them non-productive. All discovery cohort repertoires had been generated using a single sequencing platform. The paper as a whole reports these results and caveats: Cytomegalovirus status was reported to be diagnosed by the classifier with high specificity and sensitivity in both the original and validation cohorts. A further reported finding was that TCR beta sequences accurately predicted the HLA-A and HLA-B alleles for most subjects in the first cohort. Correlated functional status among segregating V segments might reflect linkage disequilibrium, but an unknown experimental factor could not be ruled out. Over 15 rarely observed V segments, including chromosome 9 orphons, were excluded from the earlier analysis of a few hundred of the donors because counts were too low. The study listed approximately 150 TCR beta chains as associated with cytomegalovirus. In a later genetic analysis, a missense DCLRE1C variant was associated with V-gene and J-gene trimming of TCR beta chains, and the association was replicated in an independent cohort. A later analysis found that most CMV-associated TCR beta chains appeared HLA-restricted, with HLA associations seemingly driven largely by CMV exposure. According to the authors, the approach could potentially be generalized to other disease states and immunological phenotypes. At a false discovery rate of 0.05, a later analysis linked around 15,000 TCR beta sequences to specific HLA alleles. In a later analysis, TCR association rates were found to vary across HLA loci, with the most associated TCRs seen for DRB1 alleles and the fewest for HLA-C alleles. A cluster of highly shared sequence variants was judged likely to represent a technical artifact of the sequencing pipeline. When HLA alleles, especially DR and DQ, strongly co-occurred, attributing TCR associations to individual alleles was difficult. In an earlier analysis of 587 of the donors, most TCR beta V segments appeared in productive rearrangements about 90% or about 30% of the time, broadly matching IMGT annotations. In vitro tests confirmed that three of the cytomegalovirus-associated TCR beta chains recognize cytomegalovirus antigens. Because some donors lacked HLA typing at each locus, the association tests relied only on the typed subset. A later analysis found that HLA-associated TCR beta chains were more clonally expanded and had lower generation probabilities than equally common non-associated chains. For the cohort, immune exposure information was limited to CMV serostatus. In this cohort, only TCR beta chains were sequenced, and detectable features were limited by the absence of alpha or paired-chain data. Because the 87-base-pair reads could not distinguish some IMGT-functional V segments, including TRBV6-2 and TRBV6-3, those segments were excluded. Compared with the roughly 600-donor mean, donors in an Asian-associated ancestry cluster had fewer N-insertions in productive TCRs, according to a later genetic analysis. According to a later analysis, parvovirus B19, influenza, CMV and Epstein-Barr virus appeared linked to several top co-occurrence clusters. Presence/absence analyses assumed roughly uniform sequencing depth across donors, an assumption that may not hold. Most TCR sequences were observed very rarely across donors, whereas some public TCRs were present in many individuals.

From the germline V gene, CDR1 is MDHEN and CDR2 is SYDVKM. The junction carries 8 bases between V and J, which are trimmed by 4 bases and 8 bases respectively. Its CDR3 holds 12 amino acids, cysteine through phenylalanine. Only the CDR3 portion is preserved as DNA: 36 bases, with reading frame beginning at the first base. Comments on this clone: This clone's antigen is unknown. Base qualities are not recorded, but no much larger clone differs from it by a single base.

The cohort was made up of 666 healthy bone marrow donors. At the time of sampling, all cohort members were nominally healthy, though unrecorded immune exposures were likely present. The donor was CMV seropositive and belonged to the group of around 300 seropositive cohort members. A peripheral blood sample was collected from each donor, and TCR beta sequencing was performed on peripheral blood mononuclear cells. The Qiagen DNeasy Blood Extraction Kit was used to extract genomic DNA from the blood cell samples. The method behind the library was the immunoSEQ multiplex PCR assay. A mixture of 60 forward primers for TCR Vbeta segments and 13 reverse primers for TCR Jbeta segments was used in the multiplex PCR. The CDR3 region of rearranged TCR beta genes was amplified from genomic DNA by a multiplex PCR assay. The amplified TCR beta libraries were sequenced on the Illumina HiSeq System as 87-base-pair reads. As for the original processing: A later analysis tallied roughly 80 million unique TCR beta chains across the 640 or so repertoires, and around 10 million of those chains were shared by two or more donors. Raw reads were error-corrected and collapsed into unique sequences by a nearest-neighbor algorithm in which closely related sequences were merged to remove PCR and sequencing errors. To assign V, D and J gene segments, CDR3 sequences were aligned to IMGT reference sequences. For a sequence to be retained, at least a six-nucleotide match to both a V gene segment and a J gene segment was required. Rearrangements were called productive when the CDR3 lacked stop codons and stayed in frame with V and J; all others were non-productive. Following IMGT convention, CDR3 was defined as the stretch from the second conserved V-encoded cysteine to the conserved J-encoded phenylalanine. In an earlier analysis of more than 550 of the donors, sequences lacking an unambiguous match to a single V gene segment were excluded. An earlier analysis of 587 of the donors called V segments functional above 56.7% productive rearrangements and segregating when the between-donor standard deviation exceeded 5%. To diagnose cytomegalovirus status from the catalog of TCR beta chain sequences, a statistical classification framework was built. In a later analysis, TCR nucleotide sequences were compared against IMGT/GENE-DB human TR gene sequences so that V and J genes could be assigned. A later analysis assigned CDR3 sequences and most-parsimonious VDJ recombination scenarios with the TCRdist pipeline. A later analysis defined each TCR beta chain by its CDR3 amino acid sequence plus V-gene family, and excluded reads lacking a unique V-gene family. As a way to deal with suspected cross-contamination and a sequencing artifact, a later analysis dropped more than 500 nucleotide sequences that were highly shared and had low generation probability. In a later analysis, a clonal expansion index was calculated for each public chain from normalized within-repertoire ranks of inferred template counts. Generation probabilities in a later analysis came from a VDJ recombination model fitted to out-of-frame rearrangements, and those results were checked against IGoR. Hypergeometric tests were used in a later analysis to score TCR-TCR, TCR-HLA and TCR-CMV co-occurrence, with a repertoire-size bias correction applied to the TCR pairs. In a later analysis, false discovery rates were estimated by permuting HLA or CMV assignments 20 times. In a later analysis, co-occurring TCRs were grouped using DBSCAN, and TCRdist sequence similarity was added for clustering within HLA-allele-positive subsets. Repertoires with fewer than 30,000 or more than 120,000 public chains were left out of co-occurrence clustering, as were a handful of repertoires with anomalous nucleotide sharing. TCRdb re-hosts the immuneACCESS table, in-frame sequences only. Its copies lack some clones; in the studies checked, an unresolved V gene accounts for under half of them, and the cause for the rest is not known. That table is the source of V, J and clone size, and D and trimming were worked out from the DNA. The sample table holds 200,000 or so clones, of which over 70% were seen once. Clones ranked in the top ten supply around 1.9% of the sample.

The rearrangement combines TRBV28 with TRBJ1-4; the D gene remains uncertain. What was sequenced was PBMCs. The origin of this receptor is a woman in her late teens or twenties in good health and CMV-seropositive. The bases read TGTGCCAGCAGTTCCGTCCGGGAAAAACTGTTTTTT. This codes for CASSSVREKLFF.